This TCR beta chain came from a study of cytomegalovirus exposure and HLA in healthy donors. Remarks on this clone: The antigen is not known.

Though nominally healthy at sampling, donors likely had unrecorded immune exposures. Germline lookup yields CDR1 SGHVS and CDR2 FQNEAQ. The length of the CDR3 is 14 residues. Between the trimmed V and J ends, which lost 0 bases and 5 bases, there was a span of 7 bases. General study results and limits: A later analysis found common viral pathogens apparently linked to several of the most significant clusters. Available immune exposure information covered CMV serostatus only. Most TCR sequences were uncommon, yet certain public TCRs appeared in many donors.

PCR used 60 Vbeta primers and 13 Jbeta primers. Using immunoSEQ multiplex PCR, the repertoire was profiled, and TCRdb retains in-frame clones only, with some absent. This table holds about 160,000 clones, roughly 80% found once. What was sequenced was PBMCs. The chain carries TRBV7-8 and TRBJ2-2; no reliable D call. This receptor was identified in a middle-aged man in good health and CMV-seronegative. The CDR3, as DNA: TGTGCCAGCAGCTTAGCCCAGGCTACCGGGGAGCTGTTTTTT. Its translation: CASSLAQATGELFF.